One sample yielded the 2 T cell receptor beta chains listed below, sequenced in a study of blood T cell repertoires in COVID-19. Libraries were prepared by immunoSEQ multiplex PCR; TCRdb keeps only in-frame clonotypes and omits some of them. The repertoire holds approximately 200,000 clones, about 84% seen once, with under 10% in the top ten. What was sequenced was peripheral blood. The receptors here all came from a woman older than 75 with COVID-19, enrolled during active disease.

This clone has just one count. The chain couples TRBV6-2 or TRBV6-3 to TRBJ2-4; weak D call: TRBD2 (5 bases). V lost 6 bases and J lost 0, with 15 bases in between. The germline gives CDR1 MNHEY, CDR2 SVGEGT. The CDR3 runs 16 residues. CDR3 amino acids: CASSPRAELAKNIQYF. As DNA, the CDR3 is TGTGCCAGCAGCCCACGAGCGGAATTAGCCAAAAACATTCAGTACTTC.

The chain employs TRBV6-5 and TRBJ1-4; weak D call: TRBD1 (5 bases). Deletions cut 2 bases from V and 7 bases from J, with 17 bases between. This CDR3 has 16 residues. Germline CDR1 reads MNHEY; CDR2 reads SVGAGI. The CDR3 protein is CASSYRRARRGEKLFF. In DNA form, the CDR3 reads TGTGCCAGCAGTTACCGCCGGGCCCGAAGGGGTGAAAAACTGTTTTTT.